This T cell receptor beta chain is from a study of control samples from healthy donors and cancer patients. Sequencing used immunoSEQ multiplex PCR; TCRdb keeps in-frame clones, though not all of them. The sample shows roughly 220,000 clones, about 94% of them seen only once. This CDR3 region has 16 residues. Between the trimmed V and J ends, which lost 1 base and 2 bases, there was a span of 11 bases. Germline V gene data show CDR1 as MDHEN and CDR2 as SYDVKM. The sequence was collected from a man aged 50-60 years in good health. The gene calls are TRBV28 and TRBJ1-4; D is uncertain. Input material: blood. In nucleotides, the CDR3 is TGTGCCAGCAGTTTATCAGAGGGCGGTACTAATGAAAAACTGTTTTTT. It is translated as CASSLSEGGTNEKLFF.